A single sample is the source of the 20 T cell receptor beta chains below, sequenced in a study of Graves' ophthalmopathy and Graves' hyperthyroidism (dated by TCRdb to 2016 to 2019). Reads for this sample came from an Illumina HiSeq 2000. TCR beta CDR3 regions were amplified from RNA transcripts for repertoire sequencing. The first round was an RT-PCR using HTBI primers with the Qiagen OneStep RT-PCR kit, and this first round was followed by a second-round multiplex PCR, then size selection and purification. The public reads were quality trimmed at Q25 with fastp and then assembled into clones with MiXCR by TCRdb, keeping productive beta chains. Rows merge per CDR3 protein into single entries with the most common DNA and genes. The sample has about 1.1 million distinct CDR3 sequences on record, 35% to 40% of them singletons. 11% of the sample is held by the ten biggest clonotypes. Sequencing input: peripheral blood or thyroid tissue (not recorded which). The receptors originated from an adult man with Graves' hyperthyroidism.

This sequence joins TRBV6-5 and TRBJ1-3; D gene unclear. Trimming took 8 bases from V and 0 from J, leaving 14 bases between them. Germline V gene sequence: CDR1 MNHEY, CDR2 SVGAGI. This CDR3 has 15 residues. The CDR3 DNA is TGTGCCAGCCGTCGATTAACAGCCTCTGGAAACACCATATATTTT. Translated: CASRRLTASGNTIYF.

This chain joins TRBV4-1 and TRBJ1-5, with unresolved D. Germline values: CDR1 MGHRA, CDR2 YSYEKL. The CDR3 extends over 13 amino acids. Trimming left V 0 bases short and J 6 bases short, with 6 bases between. CDR3 in amino acids: CASSQDTRQPQHF. CDR3 DNA: TGCGCCAGCAGCCAAGATACGCGTCAGCCCCAGCATTTT.

The sample holds one count of this clonotype. A much larger clone is a single base away; this may be a read error. The gene calls are TRBV29-1 and TRBJ2-2; the D call may be TRBD1 or TRBD2 (5 bases each). Deletions cut 0 bases from V and 4 bases from J, with 21 bases between. CDR3 length: 18 residues. Germline CDR1 is SQVTM and CDR2 is ANQGSEA. The CDR3 region has the DNA TGCAGCGTTGAAGATCGGGGTCGTTTTGGCAGGGCCACCGGGGAGCTGTTTTTT. This gives the protein CSVEDRGRFGRATGELFF.

The chain carries TRBV2 and TRBJ1-2, with D perhaps TRBD1 (6 bases). The CDR3 is made up of 16 amino acids. V lost 2 bases and J lost 2, with 15 bases in between. In germline, CDR1 is SNHLY, CDR2 FYNNEI. CDR3 sequence: CASSEWAGEVNYGYTF. Here the CDR3 DNA reads TGTGCCAGCAGTGAATGGGCAGGGGAAGTAAACTATGGCTACACCTTC.

This clonotype was seen ten or more times. This chain connects TRBV7-6 to TRBJ2-2; D remains ambiguous. Per germline, CDR1 SGHVS and CDR2 FNYEAQ. The CDR3 runs to 15 residues. With 5 bases removed from V and 7 bases from J, the gap between germline ends came to 17 bases. Here the CDR3 reads CASSQSFATDGELFF. The DNA of the CDR3 is TGTGCCAGCAGCCAGTCCTTCGCAACTGACGGGGAGCTGTTTTTT.

The rearrangement uses TRBV20-1 and TRBJ2-7, with D tentatively TRBD1 (5 bases). This CDR3 comprises 14 residues. CDR1 and CDR2 from the germline V gene are DFQATT and SNEGSKA (reference sequence). Trimming pared 2 bases from V and 4 bases from J, leaving 15 bases between. The CDR3 protein is CSARSRTPPYEQYF. Written as DNA, the CDR3 is TGCAGTGCTAGATCGAGGACACCACCTTACGAGCAGTACTTC.

This clonotype has at least ten counts. Germline is not matched at one junction end, which may reflect a read error. The gene calls are TRBV19 and TRBJ2-5; weak D call: TRBD2 (6 bases). The length of the CDR3 is 13 residues. The germline V gene has CDR1 LNHDA and CDR2 SQIVND (reference sequence). This CDR3 is CASSIVGGETQYF. The CDR3 DNA follows: TGTGCCAGCAGTATTGTGGGGGGAGAGACCCAGTACTTC.

The rearrangement joins TRBV20-1 to TRBJ1-1; D gene unclear. CDR1 and CDR2 from the germline V gene are DFQATT and SNEGSKA (reference sequence). Trimming cost V 3 bases and J 5 bases, with 13 bases left between them. The CDR3 is 13 residues long. CDR3 region: CSASQRGATEAFF. CDR3 nucleotides: TGCAGTGCTAGCCAGCGGGGAGCAACTGAAGCTTTCTTT.

In regard to this clonotype: The CDR3 does not end in the conserved phenylalanine or tryptophan, so this is likely a read error. The limits of the CDR3 on the DNA are not certain, so only TCRdb's listed CDR3 is given. The rearrangement uses TRBV7-9 and TRBJ2-2; the DNA was not compared with TRBD1, the D call given in the table. The CDR3 numbers 9 amino acids, ends counted. The V gene's germline CDR1 is SEHNR and CDR2 FQNEAQ (reference sequence). CDR3 amino acids: CASSLEGGG.

A few counts support this clonotype. V usage is TRBV3-1 and J usage is TRBJ2-2; 8 bases map to TRBD1. The germline V gene encodes CDR1 LGHDT and CDR2 YNNKEL (reference sequence). The V segment lost 4 bases and the J segment 5 bases; nucleotides outside the gene matches: 15. The CDR3 runs to 18 residues. CDR3 sequence (DNA): TGTGCCAGCAGCCCTCAAAAAGGGACAGGTATTCGGACCGGGGAGCTGTTTTTT. Protein sequence: CASSPQKGTGIRTGELFF.

V is TRBV7-9 and J is TRBJ2-7; 8 bases agree with TRBD1. Germline V gene sequence: CDR1 SEHNR, CDR2 FQNEAQ (reference sequence). Germline trimming cut 1 base from V and 0 bases from J; bases unmatched to any gene: 5. The CDR3 runs 16 residues. DNA of the CDR3: TGTGCCAGCAGCTTAGTTGACAGGGGCGTCTCCTACGAGCAGTACTTC. It yields the protein CASSLVDRGVSYEQYF.

The chain links TRBV20-1 to TRBJ1-3; D gene unclear. The V and J ends lost 6 bases and 7 bases respectively, with 16 bases between them. The CDR3 runs to 13 residues. Germline V gene lookup returns CDR1 DFQATT and CDR2 SNEGSKA (reference sequence). The CDR3 nucleotides are TGCAGTGCCCTAGAGGACTATGGCAACACCATATATTTT. Amino acids: CSALEDYGNTIYF.

The gene calls are TRBV10-3 and TRBJ1-2, with TRBD1 identical over 9 bases. V shed 8 bases and J 6 bases; nucleotides not matched to a gene: 7. Germline V gene sequence: CDR1 ENHRY, CDR2 SYGVKD. The CDR3 runs to 13 residues. CDR3: CAIAGQGSHGYTF. CDR3 in DNA: TGTGCCATCGCCGGACAGGGGTCCCATGGCTACACCTTC.

In its sample, this clonotype was seen many times. This chain joins TRBV15 and TRBJ2-7, with D tentatively TRBD2 (6 bases). The CDR3 is made up of 15 amino acids. V gave up 3 bases and J gave up 3 bases, with 15 bases separating them. Germline-derived CDR1 and CDR2 are LNHNV and YYDKDF (reference sequence). CDR3 protein: CATSRATGLLYEQYF. The CDR3 DNA is TGTGCCACCAGCAGGGCCACGGGACTCCTCTACGAGCAGTACTTC.

This chain joins TRBV29-1 and TRBJ2-7; the D gene is possibly TRBD1 (6 bases). V dropped 6 bases and J dropped 5 bases, with 26 bases sitting between them. The CDR3 has 16 amino acids. Germline-derived CDR1 and CDR2 are SQVTM and ANQGSEA. The CDR3 loop is CSVVSLLALGDNEQYF. CDR3 DNA sequence: TGCAGCGTCGTGAGCCTTTTAGCGTTGGGGGACAACGAGCAGTACTTC.

Comments on this clonotype: This could be a read error, since a much larger clone is one nucleotide away. The rearrangement joins TRBV9 to TRBJ2-2; D is ambiguous. The V end was cut by 0 bases, the J end by 12 bases, with 15 bases between. Per the germline V gene, CDR1 is SGDLS and CDR2 is YYNGEE. The CDR3 runs 14 residues. CDR3 loop: CASSVGTRSGKLFF. The CDR3 bases are TGTGCCAGCAGCGTAGGAACCCGCAGTGGGAAGCTGTTTTTT.

V and J are TRBV7-9 and TRBJ1-3, with D perhaps TRBD1 (6 bases). The CDR3 totals 14 residues. Trimming shortened V by 4 bases and J by 3 bases, and 10 bases separated the two germline ends. Germline V gives CDR1 SEHNR, CDR2 FQNEAQ (reference sequence). The CDR3 region is CASSSGGIGNTIYF. CDR3 in DNA: TGTGCCAGCAGCTCGGGGGGCATTGGAAACACCATATATTTT.

This clonotype was found many times. V is TRBV7-2 and J is TRBJ2-5; 8 nucleotides agree with TRBD2. Germline assignment: CDR1 SGHTA and CDR2 FQGNSA. The CDR3 loop spans 14 amino acids. Trimming removed 5 bases from V and 7 bases from J; junction bases left unmatched: 9. In nucleotides, the CDR3 is TGTGCCAGCAGCCCGGGAGGGCAAGGGGGGACCCAGTACTTC. Its protein is CASSPGGQGGTQYF.

The sample holds many counts of this clonotype. The chain couples TRBV2 to TRBJ1-1; D gene uncertain. The CDR3 is 13 residues long. Trimming stripped 6 bases from V and 0 bases from J, with 8 bases between. Germline assignment: CDR1 SNHLY and CDR2 FYNNEI. The CDR3 DNA reads as TGTGCCAGCAGCAGCTGGATGAACACTGAAGCTTTCTTT. Translated: CASSSWMNTEAFF.

This clonotype was counted a few times. The chain has TRBV29-1 and TRBJ2-2; D possibly corresponds to TRBD1 (6 bases). This CDR3 is built from 14 residues. Germline V gene data show CDR1 as SQVTM and CDR2 as ANQGSEA. V was pared by 6 bases and J by 7 bases, with 18 bases between. The CDR3: CSVRPGTTLGELFF. Here the CDR3 DNA reads TGCAGCGTCCGGCCAGGGACAACTCTCGGGGAGCTGTTTTTT.